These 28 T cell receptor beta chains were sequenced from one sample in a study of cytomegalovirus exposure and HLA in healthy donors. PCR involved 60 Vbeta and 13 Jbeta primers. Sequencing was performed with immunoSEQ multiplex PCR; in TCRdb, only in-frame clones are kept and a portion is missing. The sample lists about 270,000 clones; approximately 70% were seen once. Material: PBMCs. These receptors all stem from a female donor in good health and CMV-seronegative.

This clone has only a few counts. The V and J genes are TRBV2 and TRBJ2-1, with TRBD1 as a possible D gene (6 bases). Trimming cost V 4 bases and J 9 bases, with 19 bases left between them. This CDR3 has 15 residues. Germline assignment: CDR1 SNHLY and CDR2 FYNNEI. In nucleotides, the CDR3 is TGTGCCAGCAGTGCCCGGGAAGGGGGTAGAGGTGAGCAGTTCTTC. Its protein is CASSAREGGRGEQFF.

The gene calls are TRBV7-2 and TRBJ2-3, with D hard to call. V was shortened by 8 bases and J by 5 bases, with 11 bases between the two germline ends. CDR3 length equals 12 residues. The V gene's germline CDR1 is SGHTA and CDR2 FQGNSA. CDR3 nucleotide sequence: TGTGCCAGCCTCCCCCCGGTAGATACGCAGTATTTT. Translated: CASLPPVDTQYF.

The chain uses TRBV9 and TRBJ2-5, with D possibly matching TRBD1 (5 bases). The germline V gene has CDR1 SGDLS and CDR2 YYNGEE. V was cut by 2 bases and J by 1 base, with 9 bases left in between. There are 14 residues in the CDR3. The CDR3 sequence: CASSVPGIQETQYF. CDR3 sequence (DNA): TGTGCCAGCAGCGTCCCAGGGATCCAAGAGACCCAGTACTTC.

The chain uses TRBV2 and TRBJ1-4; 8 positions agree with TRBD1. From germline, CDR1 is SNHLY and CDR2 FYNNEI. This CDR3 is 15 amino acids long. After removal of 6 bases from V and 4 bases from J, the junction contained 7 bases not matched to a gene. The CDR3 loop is CASRVPGQDNEKLFF. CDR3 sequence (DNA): TGTGCCAGCAGAGTCCCGGGACAGGATAATGAAAAACTGTTTTTT.

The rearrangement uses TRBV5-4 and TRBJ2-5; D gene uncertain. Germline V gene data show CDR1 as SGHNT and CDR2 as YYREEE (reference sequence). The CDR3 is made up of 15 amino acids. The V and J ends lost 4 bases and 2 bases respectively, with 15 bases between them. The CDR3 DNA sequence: TGTGCCAGCAGCCCCGGCGGCCAGACGCAAGAGACCCAGTACTTC. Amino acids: CASSPGGQTQETQYF.

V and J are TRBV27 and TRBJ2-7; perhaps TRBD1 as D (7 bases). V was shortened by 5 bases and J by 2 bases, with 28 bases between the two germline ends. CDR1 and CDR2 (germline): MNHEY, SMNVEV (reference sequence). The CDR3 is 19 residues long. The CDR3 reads CASSLGPNYRGGPTYEQYF. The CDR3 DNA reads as TGTGCCAGCAGTCTCGGTCCCAATTACAGGGGAGGACCGACCTACGAGCAGTACTTC.

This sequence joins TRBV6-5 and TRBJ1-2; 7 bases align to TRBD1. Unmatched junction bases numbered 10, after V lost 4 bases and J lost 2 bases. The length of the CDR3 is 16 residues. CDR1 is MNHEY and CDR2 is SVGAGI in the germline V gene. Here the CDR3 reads CASSSLDRDINYGYTF. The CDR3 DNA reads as TGTGCCAGCAGTTCCCTAGACAGGGATATCAACTATGGCTACACCTTC.

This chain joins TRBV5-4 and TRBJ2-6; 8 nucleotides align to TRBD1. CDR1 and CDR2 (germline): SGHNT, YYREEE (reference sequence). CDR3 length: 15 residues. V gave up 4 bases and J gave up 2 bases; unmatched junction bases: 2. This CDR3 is CASSEQGAGANVLTF. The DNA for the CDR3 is TGTGCCAGCAGCGAACAGGGGGCTGGGGCCAACGTCCTGACTTTC.

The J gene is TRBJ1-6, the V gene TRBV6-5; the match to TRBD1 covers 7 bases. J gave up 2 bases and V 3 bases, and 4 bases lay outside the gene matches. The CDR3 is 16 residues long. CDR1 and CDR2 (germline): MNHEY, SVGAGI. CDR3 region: CASSYRQGPYNSPLHF. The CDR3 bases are TGTGCCAGCAGTTATCGACAGGGACCCTATAATTCACCCCTCCACTTT.

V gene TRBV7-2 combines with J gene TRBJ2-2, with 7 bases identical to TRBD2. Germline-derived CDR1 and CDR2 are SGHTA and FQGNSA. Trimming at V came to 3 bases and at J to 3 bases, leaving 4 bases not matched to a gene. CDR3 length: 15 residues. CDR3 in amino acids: CASSFRGRDTGELFF. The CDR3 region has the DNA TGTGCCAGCAGCTTCCGGGGGAGGGACACCGGGGAGCTGTTTTTT.

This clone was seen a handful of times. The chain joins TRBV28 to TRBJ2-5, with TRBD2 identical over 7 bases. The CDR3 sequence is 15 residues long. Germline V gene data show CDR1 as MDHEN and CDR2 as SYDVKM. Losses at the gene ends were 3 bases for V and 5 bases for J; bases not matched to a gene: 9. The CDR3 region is CASSLGLPTEETQYF. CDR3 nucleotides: TGTGCCAGCAGTTTGGGACTACCCACGGAGGAGACCCAGTACTTC.

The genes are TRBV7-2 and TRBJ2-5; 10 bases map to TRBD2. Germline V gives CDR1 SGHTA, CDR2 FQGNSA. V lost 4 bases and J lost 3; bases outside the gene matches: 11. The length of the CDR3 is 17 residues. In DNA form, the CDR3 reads TGTGCCAGCAGCTCAAGGGGAAGGCTAGCGGGAGAAGAGACCCAGTACTTC. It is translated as CASSSRGRLAGEETQYF.

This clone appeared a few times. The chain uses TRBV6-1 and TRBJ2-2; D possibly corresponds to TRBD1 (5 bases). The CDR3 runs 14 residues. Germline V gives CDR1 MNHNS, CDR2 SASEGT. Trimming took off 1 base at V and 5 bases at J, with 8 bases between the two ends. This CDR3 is CASSEVRGTGELFF. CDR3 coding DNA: TGTGCCAGCAGTGAAGTTAGGGGAACCGGGGAGCTGTTTTTT.

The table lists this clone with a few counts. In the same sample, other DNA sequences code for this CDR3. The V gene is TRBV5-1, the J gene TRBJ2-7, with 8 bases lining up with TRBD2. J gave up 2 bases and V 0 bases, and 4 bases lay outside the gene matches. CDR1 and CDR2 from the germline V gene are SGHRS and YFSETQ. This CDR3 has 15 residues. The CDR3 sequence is CASSLGVGGAYEQYF. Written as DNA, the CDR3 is TGCGCCAGCAGCTTGGGGGTCGGGGGGGCCTACGAGCAGTACTTC.

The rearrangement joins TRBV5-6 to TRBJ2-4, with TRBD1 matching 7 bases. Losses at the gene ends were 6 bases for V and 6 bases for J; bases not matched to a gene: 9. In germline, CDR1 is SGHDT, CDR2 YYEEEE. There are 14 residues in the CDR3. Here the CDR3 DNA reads TGTGCCAGCACCTACGGGGACAGAGGAAACATTCAGTACTTC. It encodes CASTYGDRGNIQYF.

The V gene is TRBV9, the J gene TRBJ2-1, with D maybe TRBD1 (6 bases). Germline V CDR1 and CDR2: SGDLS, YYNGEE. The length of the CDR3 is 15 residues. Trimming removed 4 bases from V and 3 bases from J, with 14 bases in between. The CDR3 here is CASSSGVDYYNEQFF. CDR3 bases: TGTGCCAGCAGCTCAGGGGTTGACTACTACAATGAGCAGTTCTTC.

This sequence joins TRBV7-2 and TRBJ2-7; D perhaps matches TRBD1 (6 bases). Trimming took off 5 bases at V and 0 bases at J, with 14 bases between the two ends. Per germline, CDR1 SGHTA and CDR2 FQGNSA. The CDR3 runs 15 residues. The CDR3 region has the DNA TGTGCCAGCAGCCGCCGAAGGGGGACCTCCTACGAGCAGTACTTC. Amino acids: CASSRRRGTSYEQYF.

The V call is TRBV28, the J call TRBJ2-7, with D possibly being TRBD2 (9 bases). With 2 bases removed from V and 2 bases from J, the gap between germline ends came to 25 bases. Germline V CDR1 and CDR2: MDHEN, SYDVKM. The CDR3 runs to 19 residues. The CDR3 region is CASSLIPRGRLAGPYEQYF. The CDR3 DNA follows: TGTGCCAGCAGTTTAATCCCCAGGGGGCGGCTAGCGGGACCCTACGAGCAGTACTTC.

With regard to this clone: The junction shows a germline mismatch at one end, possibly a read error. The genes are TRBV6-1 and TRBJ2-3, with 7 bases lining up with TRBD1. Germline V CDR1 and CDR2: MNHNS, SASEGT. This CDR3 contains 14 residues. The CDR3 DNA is TGTGCCAGCAGCGAAGGGGGCGCGGCAGATACGCAGTATTTT. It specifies CASSEGGAADTQYF.

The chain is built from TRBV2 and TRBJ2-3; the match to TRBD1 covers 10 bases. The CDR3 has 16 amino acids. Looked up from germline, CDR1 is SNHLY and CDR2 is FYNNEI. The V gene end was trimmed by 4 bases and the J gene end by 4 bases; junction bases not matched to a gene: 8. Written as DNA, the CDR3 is TGTGCCAGCAGTGGACAGGGGGCGGTAGTAGCAGATACGCAGTATTTT. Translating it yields CASSGQGAVVADTQYF.

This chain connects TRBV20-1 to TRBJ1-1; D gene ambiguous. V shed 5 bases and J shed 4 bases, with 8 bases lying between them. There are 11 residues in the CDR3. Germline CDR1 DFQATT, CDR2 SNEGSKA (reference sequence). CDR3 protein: CSAPRSTEAFF. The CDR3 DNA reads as TGCAGTGCTCCTCGGAGCACTGAAGCTTTCTTT.

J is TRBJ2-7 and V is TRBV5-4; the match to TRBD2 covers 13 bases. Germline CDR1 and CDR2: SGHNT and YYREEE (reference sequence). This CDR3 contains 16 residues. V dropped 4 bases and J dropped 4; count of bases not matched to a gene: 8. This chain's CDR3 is CASSPGLAGFRYEQYF. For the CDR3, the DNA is TGTGCCAGCAGCCCGGGACTAGCGGGATTCAGATACGAGCAGTACTTC.

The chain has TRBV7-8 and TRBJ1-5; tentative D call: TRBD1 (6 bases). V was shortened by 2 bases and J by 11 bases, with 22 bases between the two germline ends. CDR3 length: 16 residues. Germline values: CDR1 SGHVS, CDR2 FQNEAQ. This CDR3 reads CASSLRGRGYFMAQHF. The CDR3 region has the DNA TGTGCCAGCAGCTTAAGGGGTAGGGGGTACTTCATGGCCCAGCATTTT.

CDR3 sequence (DNA): TGTGCTAGTGGTTTGCCACCACTGAGGACAGGAACGAACACCGGGGAGCTGTTTTTT. It is translated as CASGLPPLRTGTNTGELFF. V gene TRBV12-5 combines with J gene TRBJ2-2, with TRBD1 matching 7 bases. The CDR3 is made up of 19 amino acids. V was clipped by 2 bases and J by 0 bases; unmatched bases: 12. The germline gives CDR1 LGHNT, CDR2 FRNRAP.

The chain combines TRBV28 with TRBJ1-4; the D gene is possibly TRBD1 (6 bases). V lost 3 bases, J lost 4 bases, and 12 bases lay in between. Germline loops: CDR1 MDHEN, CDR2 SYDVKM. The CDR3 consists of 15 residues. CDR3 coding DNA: TGTGCCAGCAGTTTTTACAGGGTAGTTAATGAAAAACTGTTTTTT. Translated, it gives CASSFYRVVNEKLFF.

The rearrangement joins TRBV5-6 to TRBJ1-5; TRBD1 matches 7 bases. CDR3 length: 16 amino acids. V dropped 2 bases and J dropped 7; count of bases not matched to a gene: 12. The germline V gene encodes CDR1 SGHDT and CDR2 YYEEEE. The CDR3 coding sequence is TGTGCCAGCAGCTTAATGGACAGGTCTAAAGGCCAGCCCCAGCATTTT. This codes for CASSLMDRSKGQPQHF.

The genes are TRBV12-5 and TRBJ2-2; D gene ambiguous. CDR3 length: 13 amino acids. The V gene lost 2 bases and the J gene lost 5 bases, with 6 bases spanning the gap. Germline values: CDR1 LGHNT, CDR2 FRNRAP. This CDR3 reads CASGLLPTGELFF. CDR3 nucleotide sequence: TGTGCTAGTGGTTTGCTACCGACCGGGGAGCTGTTTTTT.

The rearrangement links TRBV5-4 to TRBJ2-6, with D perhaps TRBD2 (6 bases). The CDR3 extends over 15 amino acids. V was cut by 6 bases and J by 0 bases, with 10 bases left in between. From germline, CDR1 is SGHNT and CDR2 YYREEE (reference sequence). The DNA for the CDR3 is TGTGCCAGCACCGTCGGGGGCTCTGGGGCCAACGTCCTGACTTTC. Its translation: CASTVGGSGANVLTF.